A selection of T cell receptor beta chains follows, all from one sample in a study of vaccination effects on CD4 cells after COVID-19. Antigen specificity for these receptors is unknown. TCRdb keeps only in-frame clones here, not all; method: immunoSEQ multiplex PCR. Among about 66,000 clones listed, 70% to 85% were seen once. Source: CD4+ T cells from PBMCs cultured without peptide, taken before COVID-19 vaccination. Every receptor here comes from a human donor who had a prior SARS-CoV-2 infection. CDR3s include the opening cysteine and the closing phenylalanine or tryptophan.

V: TRBV19
CDR3: CASTPRRSLGNGELFF

V: TRBV3-1/TRBV3-2
CDR3: CASSLWTSAGGEQFF

V: TRBV3-1/TRBV3-2
CDR3: CASSQDTTSGSSLAKNIQYF

V: TRBV9
CDR3: CASSEGQGDLAKNIQYF

V: TRBV18
CDR3: CASSSGTKNSPLHF

V: TRBV3-1/TRBV3-2
CDR3: CASSQDVARHLNEQFF

V: TRBV19
CDR3: CASSTYGTGVLYEQYF

V: TRBV7-9
CDR3: CASSTSQGGGNQPQHF

V: TRBV2
CDR3: CASSELFSGDTIYF

V: TRBV11-3
CDR3: CASSPDRANEKLFF

V: TRBV3-1/TRBV3-2
CDR3: CASSSSPTRANEKLFF

V: TRBV12-3/TRBV12-4
CDR3: CAHKTGAGEQYF

V: TRBV7-2
CDR3: CASSVSTGQGADEQYF

V: TRBV7-2
CDR3: CASSFSTAGNTIYF

V: TRBV5-1
CDR3: CASSFGTLADTQYF

V: TRBV2
CDR3: CASSARPIEANEKLFF

V: TRBV7-9
CDR3: CASSARETQYF

V: TRBV3-1/TRBV3-2
CDR3: CASSPDLLGGYTF

V: TRBV20-1
CDR3: CSASLREPYGYTF

V: TRBV9
CDR3: CASSVADRSRTGELFF

V: TRBV6-5
CDR3: CASSYWQFKDTQYF

V: TRBV29-1
CDR3: CSAGRTQETQYF

V: TRBV5-6
CDR3: CASSLLTGIPYEQYF

V: TRBV29-1
CDR3: CSVAPLAGGLYEQYF

V: TRBV5-1
CDR3: CASSKGLAGGGSSYNEQFF

V: TRBV3-1/TRBV3-2
CDR3: CASSHGWGQGGELFF

V: TRBV5-1
CDR3: CASSVNRGATEAFF

V: TRBV5-1
CDR3: CASSLGASGTGGTDTQYF

V: TRBV27
CDR3: CASSVGRIANYGYTF

V: TRBV7-9
CDR3: CASTRPGELNTEAFF

V: TRBV4-2
CDR3: CASSQERGHGEQFF

V: TRBV5-1
CDR3: CASSLAPVGSPEQFF

V: TRBV19
CDR3: CASSIFGETGELFF

V: TRBV19
CDR3: CASSIPPLRWKLFF

V: TRBV11-3
CDR3: CASSRNTDTEAFF

V: TRBV5-1
CDR3: CASSFGNQETQYF

V: TRBV2
CDR3: CASSVPGRDYGYTF

V: TRBV3-1/TRBV3-2
CDR3: CASSQDPPPLTTEAFF

V: TRBV12-3/TRBV12-4
CDR3: CASSFLDQPQHF

V: TRBV5-5
CDR3: CASSLIGRPGEKLFF

V: TRBV7-2
CDR3: CASSLMGSNEKLFF

V: TRBV5-4
CDR3: CASSLDSATEAFF

V: TRBV5-1
CDR3: CASTTFPTTYNEQFF

V: TRBV5-6
CDR3: CASSLLGRVTYNEQFF

V: TRBV30
CDR3: CAWMRQLNTEAFF

V: TRBV9
CDR3: CASSVGAEYEQYF

V: TRBV7-2
CDR3: CASSFTTRDLTEAFF

V: TRBV28
CDR3: CASSLSGRATDTQYF

V: TRBV2
CDR3: CASSGQGRWVGDEQFF

V: TRBV19
CDR3: CASQGPFYEQYF

V: TRBV12-5
CDR3: CASGLEGQGGQPQHF

V: TRBV27
CDR3: CASSLSGRAIGYGYTF

V: TRBV7-2
CDR3: CASSLSTSGGREQYF

V: TRBV4-1
CDR3: CASSQDFIRGLVSYEQYF

V: TRBV9
CDR3: CASSVATESYEQYF

V: TRBV4-2
CDR3: CASSQAQNNYGYTF

V: TRBV2
CDR3: CASIRTGPGGEQYF

V: TRBV11-2
CDR3: CASSKITGGEETQYF